The rows below give T cell receptor beta chains drawn from one sample of a study of blood T cell repertoires in COVID-19. This table comes from immunoSEQ multiplex PCR, and its TCRdb copy is limited to in-frame clones, with some not included. Among about 61,000 clones, roughly 90% were seen once, and the ten largest hold around 3.7%. Sample: peripheral blood. All receptors come from a human donor in a cohort sampled during active COVID-19. The CDR3 runs from the conserved cysteine through the conserved F or W. A D gene is named only where the DNA matches it firmly. The size entry is marked missing in some rows and otherwise reads once, few, many or a size class.

clone size	V gene	D gene	J gene	CDR3 DNA	CDR3 protein
NA	TRBV5-4	TRBD1	TRBJ1-1	TGTGCCAGCAGCTTCGGGGGACAGGGGGACACTGAAGCTTTCTTT	CASSFGGQGDTEAFF
NA	TRBV25-1	NA	TRBJ1-5	TGTGCCAGCGACCGCCTGGGGGGGAGGGTCAATCAGCCCCAGCATTTT	CASDRLGGRVNQPQHF
few	TRBV4-2	TRBD2	TRBJ2-7	TGTGCCAGCAGCCAGGAACGGCTAGCGGGGGGCCACGAGCAGTACTTC	CASSQERLAGGHEQYF
NA	TRBV2	NA	TRBJ2-2	TGTGCCAGCAATGAATATACCGGGGAGCTGTTTTTT	CASNEYTGELFF
NA	TRBV30	NA	TRBJ2-2	TGTGCCTGGAGTGTACTAGGGCAGCTGACCGGGGAGCTGTTTTTT	CAWSVLGQLTGELFF
NA	TRBV27	NA	TRBJ1-1	TGTGCCAGCAGTTTAGGGAGCCCTGTTGAAGCTTTCTTT	CASSLGSPVEAFF
NA	TRBV10-1	TRBD1	TRBJ1-4	TGCGCCAGCAGTGAGGGGACAGGGTGGAATGAAAAACTGTTTTTT	CASSEGTGWNEKLFF
NA	TRBV7-9	NA	TRBJ1-1	TGTGCCAGCAGCTTCGGTGCTGAAGCTTTCTTT	CASSFGAEAFF
NA	TRBV7-6	TRBD2	TRBJ2-2	TGTGCCAGCAGCCTTGGACTAGCGGATAAGTCCGGGGAGCTGTTTTTT	CASSLGLADKSGELFF
NA	TRBV4-3	NA	TRBJ2-3	TGCGCCAGCAGCCAAGTATTCAGGGGCGAGAACACAGATACGCAGTATTTT	CASSQVFRGENTDTQYF
NA	TRBV9	NA	TRBJ2-7	TGTGCCAGCAGCGTAGCTCCCAGCGGGACAACCTACGAGCAGTACTTC	CASSVAPSGTTYEQYF
NA	TRBV18	NA	TRBJ1-1	TGTGCCAGCTCACCGCCGGGATGGAACACTGAAGCTTTCTTT	CASSPPGWNTEAFF
NA	TRBV27	NA	TRBJ2-7	TGTGCCAGCAGTTCGTATTCCCGGGGCGAGCAGTACTTC	CASSSYSRGEQYF
few	TRBV7-9	TRBD2	TRBJ2-1	TGTGCCAGCAGCTTACCACTAGCGGGGGAAGGCAATGAGCAGTTCTTC	CASSLPLAGEGNEQFF
NA	TRBV9	NA	TRBJ1-4	TGTGCCAGCAGCGTAGCCGGGACTAATGAAAAACTGTTTTTT	CASSVAGTNEKLFF
NA	TRBV20-1	NA	TRBJ1-4	TGCAGTGCTAGTCGGGAAAATGAAAAACTGTTTTTT	CSASRENEKLFF
NA	TRBV7-9	NA	TRBJ2-3	TGTGCCAGCAGGCGGACATCCACAGATACGCAGTATTTT	CASRRTSTDTQYF
NA	TRBV24-1	NA	TRBJ2-5	TGTGCCACCAGTGTGGACTCTGGGGAGACCCAGTACTTC	CATSVDSGETQYF
NA	TRBV7-9	TRBD2	TRBJ2-1	TGTGCCAGCAGCTTTGTCCCCTTTAGCGGGAGTTACAATGAGCAGTTCTTC	CASSFVPFSGSYNEQFF
NA	TRBV19	NA	TRBJ1-2	TGTGCCAGTAGTTTACAGGCTCTCTATGGCTACACCTTC	CASSLQALYGYTF
NA	TRBV4-3	NA	TRBJ2-7	TGCGCCAGCAGCCAAGATCTGGAGTACGAGCAGTACTTC	CASSQDLEYEQYF
NA	TRBV9	NA	TRBJ2-7	TGTGCCAGCAGCCCTGGCGGCGAGCAGTACTTC	CASSPGGEQYF
NA	TRBV7-8	TRBD2	TRBJ2-1	TGTGCCAGCAGCTTAGATACCTTAGCGGGGGGAATACACAATGAGCAGTTCTTC	CASSLDTLAGGIHNEQFF
NA	TRBV7-9	NA	TRBJ2-3	TGTGCCAGCAGCTCACTGGAGGAAATGGATACGCAGTATTTT	CASSSLEEMDTQYF
NA	TRBV2	NA	TRBJ2-5	TGTGCCAGCAGTTATTTACTCCGGGACACTCAAAAACAAGAGACCCAGTACTTC	CASSYLLRDTQKQETQYF
NA	TRBV3-1/TRBV3-2	NA	TRBJ2-7	TGTGCCAGCAGCCAAGGCTTTACAGGTTTCGAGCAGTACTTC	CASSQGFTGFEQYF
NA	TRBV11-3	NA	TRBJ2-3	TGTGCCAGCAGCAACACAGGTGGGAGCACAGATACGCAGTATTTT	CASSNTGGSTDTQYF
once	TRBV7-6	NA	TRBJ1-1	TGTGCCAGCAGCCCCGGGGGGTTTTGGACTGAAGCTTTCTTT	CASSPGGFWTEAFF
NA	TRBV19	TRBD1	TRBJ1-5	TGTGCCAGTGGACAGGGGGCAAGAAGCAATCAGCCCCAGCATTTT	CASGQGARSNQPQHF